The clone carrying this T cell receptor (beta chain) was seen a handful of times. A read error may account for a junction end that differs from germline. Researchers took RNA transcripts and amplified TCR beta CDR3 regions from them. Second-round multiplex PCR came after first-round RT-PCR with HTBI primers. TCRdb processed the multiplex PCR reads anew with MiXCR; each CDR3 protein has one entry. The table has 650,000 to 900,000 distinct CDR3 sequences, around 40% seen once. The data were taken from a study of Graves' ophthalmopathy and Graves' hyperthyroidism. Germline V gene data show CDR1 as KGHDR and CDR2 as SFDVKD. The CDR3 totals 15 residues.

The chain uses TRBV24-1 and TRBJ1-5; tentative D call: TRBD1 (6 bases). Source material: peripheral blood. This receptor was identified in an adult man with Graves' ophthalmopathy. CDR3 amino acids: CASSYTRGDVQPQHF. In DNA, the CDR3 is TGTGCCAGCAGTTACACGAGGGGGGATGTTCAGCCCCAGCATTTT.